This TCR beta chain was captured by sequencing in a study of cytomegalovirus exposure and HLA in healthy donors. The donors were members of the roughly 120-subject validation cohort (separate from the approximately 670-subject first cohort). Details on this clone: The antigen is undetermined.

Study-wide findings and caveats: Confirmation in vitro established that a few CMV-associated chains were specific for CMV antigens. There were some public TCRs occurring in many donors, but most TCR sequences were rare. In the roughly 130 validation repertoires, a later analysis found that first-cohort TCR clusters tended to co-occur.

This table comes from immunoSEQ multiplex PCR, and its TCRdb copy is limited to in-frame clones, with some not included. The sample holds roughly 52,000 clones, 90% to 95% seen once. Trimming removed 5 bases from V and 7 bases from J; junction bases left unmatched: 4. The CDR3 spans 15 residues. Germline V gives CDR1 SGHAT, CDR2 FQNNGV. The sequencing input was PBMCs. The clonotype originates from a woman between 18 and 30 years old in good health and CMV-seropositive. J is TRBJ2-2 and V is TRBV11-2, with TRBD2 matching over 13 bases. In nucleotides, the CDR3 is TGTGCCAGCAGCGTCCGGACTAGCGGGGGCGGGGAGCTGTTTTTT. It yields the protein CASSVRTSGGGELFF.